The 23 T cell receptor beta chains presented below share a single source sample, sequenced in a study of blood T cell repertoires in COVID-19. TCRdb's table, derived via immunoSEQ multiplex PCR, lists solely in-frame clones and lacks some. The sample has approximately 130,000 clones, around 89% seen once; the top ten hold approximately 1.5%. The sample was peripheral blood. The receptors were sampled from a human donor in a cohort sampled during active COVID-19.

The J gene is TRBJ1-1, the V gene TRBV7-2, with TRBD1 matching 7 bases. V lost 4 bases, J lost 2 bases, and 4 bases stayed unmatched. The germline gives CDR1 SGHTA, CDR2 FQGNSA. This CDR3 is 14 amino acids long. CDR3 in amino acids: CASSSWDRNTEAFF. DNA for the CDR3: TGTGCCAGCAGCTCTTGGGACAGAAACACTGAAGCTTTCTTT.

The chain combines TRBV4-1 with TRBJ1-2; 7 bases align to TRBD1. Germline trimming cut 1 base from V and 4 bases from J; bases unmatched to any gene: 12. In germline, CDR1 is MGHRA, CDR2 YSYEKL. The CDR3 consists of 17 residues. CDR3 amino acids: CASSQALTGTVLYGYTF. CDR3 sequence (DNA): TGCGCCAGCAGCCAAGCCTTAACCGGGACAGTTCTCTATGGCTACACCTTC.

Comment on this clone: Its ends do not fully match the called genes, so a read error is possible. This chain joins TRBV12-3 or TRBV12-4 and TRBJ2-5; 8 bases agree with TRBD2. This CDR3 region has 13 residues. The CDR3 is CASRAGDLPLKHF. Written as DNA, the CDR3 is TGTGCCAGCAGAGCGGGGGACTTGCCCTTGAAACACTTC.

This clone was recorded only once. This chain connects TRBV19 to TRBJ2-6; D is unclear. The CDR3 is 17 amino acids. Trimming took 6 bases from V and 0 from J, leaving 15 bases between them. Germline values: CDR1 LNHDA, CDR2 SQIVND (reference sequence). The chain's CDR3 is CASSSWSTGSGANVLTF. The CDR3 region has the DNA TGTGCCAGTAGCAGTTGGAGCACCGGCTCTGGGGCCAACGTCCTGACTTTC. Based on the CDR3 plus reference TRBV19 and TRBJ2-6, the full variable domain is DGGITQSPKYLFRKEGQNVTLSCEQNLNHDAMYWYRQDPGQGLRLIYYSQIVNDFQKGDIAEGYSVSREKKESFPLTVTSAQKNPTAFYLCASSSWSTGSGANVLTFGAGSRLTVL.

The CDR3 protein is CASSQSLAGRTSYEQFF. The CDR3 DNA reads TGTGCCAGCAGCCAATCCCTAGCGGGGAGAACTAGCTATGAGCAGTTCTTC. The chain combines TRBV3-1 (or the pseudogene TRBV3-2) with TRBJ2-1; the match to TRBD2 covers 9 bases. The CDR3 totals 17 residues. CDR1 is LGHDT and CDR2 is YNNKEL in the germline V gene (reference sequence). V lost 2 bases, J lost 8 bases, and 13 bases stayed unmatched.

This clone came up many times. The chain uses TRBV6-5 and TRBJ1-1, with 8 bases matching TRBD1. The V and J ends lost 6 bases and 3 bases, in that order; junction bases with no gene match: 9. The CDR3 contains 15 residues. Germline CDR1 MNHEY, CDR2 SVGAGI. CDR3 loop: CASRRGQGVYTEAFF. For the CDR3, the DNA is TGTGCCAGCAGAAGAGGACAGGGAGTTTACACTGAAGCTTTCTTT.

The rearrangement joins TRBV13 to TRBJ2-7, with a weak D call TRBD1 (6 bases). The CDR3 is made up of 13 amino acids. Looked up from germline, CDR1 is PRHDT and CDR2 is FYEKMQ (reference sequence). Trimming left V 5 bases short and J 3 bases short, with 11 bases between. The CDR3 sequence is CASSLRDNYEQYF. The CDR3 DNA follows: TGTGCCAGCAGCCTTAGGGACAACTACGAGCAGTACTTC.

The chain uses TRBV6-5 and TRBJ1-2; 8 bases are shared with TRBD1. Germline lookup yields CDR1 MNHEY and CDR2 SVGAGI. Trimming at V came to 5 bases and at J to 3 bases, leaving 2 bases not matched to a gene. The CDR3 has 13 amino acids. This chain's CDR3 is CASSRQGHYGYTF. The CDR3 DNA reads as TGTGCCAGCAGTCGACAGGGGCACTATGGCTACACCTTC.

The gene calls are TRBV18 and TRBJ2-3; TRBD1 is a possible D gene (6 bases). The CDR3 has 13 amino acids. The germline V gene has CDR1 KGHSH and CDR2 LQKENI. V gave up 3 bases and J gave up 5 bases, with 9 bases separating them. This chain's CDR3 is CASSPGTRDTQYF. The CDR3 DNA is TGTGCCAGCTCACCCGGGACACGAGATACGCAGTATTTT.

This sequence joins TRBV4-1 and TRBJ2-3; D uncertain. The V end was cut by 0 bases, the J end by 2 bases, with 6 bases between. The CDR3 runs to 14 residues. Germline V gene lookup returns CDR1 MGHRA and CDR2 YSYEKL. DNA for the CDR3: TGCGCCAGCAGCCAAGATCGGGTCACAGATACGCAGTATTTT. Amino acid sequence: CASSQDRVTDTQYF.

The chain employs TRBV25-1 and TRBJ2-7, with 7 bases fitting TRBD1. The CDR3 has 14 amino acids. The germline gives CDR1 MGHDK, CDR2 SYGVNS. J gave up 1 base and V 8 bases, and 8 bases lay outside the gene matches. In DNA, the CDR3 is TGTGCCAGCCTGGCTGCAGGGGGTTCCTACGAGCAGTACTTC. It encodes CASLAAGGSYEQYF.

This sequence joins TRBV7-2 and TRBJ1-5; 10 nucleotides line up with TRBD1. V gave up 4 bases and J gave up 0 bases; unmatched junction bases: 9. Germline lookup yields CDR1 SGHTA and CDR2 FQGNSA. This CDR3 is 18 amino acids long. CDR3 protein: CASSSGTGDWGSNQPQHF. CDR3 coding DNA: TGTGCCAGCAGCTCCGGGACAGGGGACTGGGGTAGCAATCAGCCCCAGCATTTT.

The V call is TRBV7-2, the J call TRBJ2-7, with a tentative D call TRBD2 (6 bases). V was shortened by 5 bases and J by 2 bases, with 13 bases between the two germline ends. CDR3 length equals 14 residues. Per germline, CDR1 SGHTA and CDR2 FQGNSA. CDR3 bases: TGTGCCAGCAGCCTTAGCGGTTTTACCTACGAGCAGTACTTC. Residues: CASSLSGFTYEQYF.

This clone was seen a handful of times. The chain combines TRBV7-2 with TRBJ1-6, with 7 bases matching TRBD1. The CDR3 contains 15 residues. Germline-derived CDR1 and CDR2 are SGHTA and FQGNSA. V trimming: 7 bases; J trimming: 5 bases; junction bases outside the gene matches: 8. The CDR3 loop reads CASNGGGQNNSPLHF. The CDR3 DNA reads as TGTGCCAGCAACGGGGGGGGACAGAATAATTCACCCCTCCACTTT.

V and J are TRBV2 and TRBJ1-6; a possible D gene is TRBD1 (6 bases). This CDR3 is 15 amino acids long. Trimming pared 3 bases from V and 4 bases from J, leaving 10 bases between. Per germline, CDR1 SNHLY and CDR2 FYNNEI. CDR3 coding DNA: TGTGCCAGCAGTGAGGACAGAACGTATAATTCACCCCTCCACTTT. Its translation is CASSEDRTYNSPLHF.

CDR3 DNA sequence: TGTGCCAGCAGCCAGACTAGCGGGGAACAGACCCAGTACTTC. Amino acids: CASSQTSGEQTQYF. The chain recombines TRBV7-2 with TRBJ2-5, with TRBD2 identical over 11 bases. CDR3 length: 14 amino acids. CDR1 SGHTA and CDR2 FQGNSA come from the germline V gene. The trim removed 5 bases at V and 6 bases at J, leaving 5 bases unmatched. The entire variable domain, with the rest obtained from reference TRBV7-2 and TRBJ2-5, is as follows: GAGVSQSPSNKVTEKGKDVELRCDPISGHTALYWYRQSLGQGLEFLIYFQGNSAPDKSGLPSDRFSAERTGGSVSTLTIQRTQQEDSAVYLCASSQTSGEQTQYFGPGTRLLVL.

The DNA of the CDR3 is TGCGCCAGCAGCGCAGACGGGGAGAACAATCAGCCCCAGCATTTT. This gives the protein CASSADGENNQPQHF. This chain joins TRBV5-1 and TRBJ1-5, with D unresolved. CDR1 is SGHRS and CDR2 is YFSETQ in the germline V gene. The CDR3 covers 15 residues. V lost 4 bases and J lost 3, with 14 bases in between.

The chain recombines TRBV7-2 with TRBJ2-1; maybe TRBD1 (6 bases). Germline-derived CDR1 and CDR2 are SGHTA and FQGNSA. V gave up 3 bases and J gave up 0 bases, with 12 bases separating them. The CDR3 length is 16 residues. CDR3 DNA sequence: TGTGCCAGCAGCTTCTTACAGGGCGGCTCCTACAATGAGCAGTTCTTC. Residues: CASSFLQGGSYNEQFF.

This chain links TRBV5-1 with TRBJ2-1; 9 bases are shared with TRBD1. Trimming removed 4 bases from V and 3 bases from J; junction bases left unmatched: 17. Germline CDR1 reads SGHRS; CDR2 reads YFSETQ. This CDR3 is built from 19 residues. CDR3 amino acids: CASSPGGTGFLVGYNEQFF. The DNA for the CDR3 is TGCGCCAGCAGCCCGGGCGGGACAGGGTTTTTGGTTGGCTACAATGAGCAGTTCTTC.

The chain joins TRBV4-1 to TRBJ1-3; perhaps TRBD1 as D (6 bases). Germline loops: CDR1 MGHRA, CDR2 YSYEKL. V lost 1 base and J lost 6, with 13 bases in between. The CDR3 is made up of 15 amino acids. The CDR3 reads CASSQGLTGLNTIYF. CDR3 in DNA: TGCGCCAGCAGCCAAGGCCTGACAGGCTTAAACACCATATATTTT.

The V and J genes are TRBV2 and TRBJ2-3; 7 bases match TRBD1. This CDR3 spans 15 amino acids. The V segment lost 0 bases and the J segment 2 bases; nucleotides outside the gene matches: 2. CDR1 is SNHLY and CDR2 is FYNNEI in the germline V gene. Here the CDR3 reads CASSEAGTATDTQYF. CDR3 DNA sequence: TGTGCCAGCAGTGAAGCAGGGACAGCCACAGATACGCAGTATTTT.

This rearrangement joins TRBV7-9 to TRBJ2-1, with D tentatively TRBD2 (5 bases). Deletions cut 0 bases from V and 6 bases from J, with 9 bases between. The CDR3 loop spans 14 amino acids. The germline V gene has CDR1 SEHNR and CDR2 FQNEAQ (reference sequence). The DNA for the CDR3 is TGTGCCAGCAGCTTAGCGCTGGCGGGCAATGAGCAGTTCTTC. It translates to CASSLALAGNEQFF.

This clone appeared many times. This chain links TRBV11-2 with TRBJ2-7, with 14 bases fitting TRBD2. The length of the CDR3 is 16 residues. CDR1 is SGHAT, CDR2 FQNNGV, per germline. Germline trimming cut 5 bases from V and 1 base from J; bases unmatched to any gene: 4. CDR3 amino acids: CASSRLAGGPSYEQYF. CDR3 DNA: TGTGCCAGCAGCCGACTAGCGGGAGGGCCATCCTACGAGCAGTACTTC.